This TCR beta chain was found in a study of T cell responses to AZD1222 COVID-19 vaccine (dated by TCRdb to about 2021). A note on the overall study: Because spike-specific TCR depth and breadth did not differ between the two schedules, AZD1222 recipients who got a second dose at roughly 4 weeks were pooled with those who got a second dose at roughly 12 weeks. A total of 230 to 250 trial participants underwent TCR sequencing, of whom about 210 had received two doses of AZD1222 and about 25 had received two doses of the MenACWY control vaccine. Trial participants were enrolled by age into subgroups of 18-55, 56-69 and 70-plus years, and about 150, 27 and 61 TCR-sequenced participants, respectively, were included in these subgroups. The investigation overall reported the following: CD4 TCRs associated with the vaccine covered the entire spike protein, and the dominant responses were in regions 160-218 and 743-854. Participants were mostly white British, with more females than males. The authors suggested clonal diversity may have been underestimated. Because no day 14 peak-response samples were available, repertoires were characterized only after the peak T cell response. A significant rise in spike-specific TCR breadth and depth was observed after two AZD1222 doses relative to day 0 and relative to MenACWY recipients. Conclusions about previously exposed vaccinees are limited because only five to seven AZD1222 recipients were SARS-CoV-2 seropositive at baseline. In the small 56-69-year group, the increase in depth fell short of significance, most likely because of low power. Nearly half of unique spike-specific TCRs reportedly recognized epitopes outside regions mutated in the B.1.351 and B.1.1.7 variants.

The CDR3 regions of human TCRbeta chains were analyzed by immunosequencing. The original pipeline was this. TCRs in the repertoires were compared against a reference library of SARS-CoV-2-specific TCRs that had been generated with the MIRA antigen-specificity platform. Breadth meant the fraction of unique TCRs that were SARS-CoV-2-associated, whereas depth meant the fraction of total T cells that were SARS-CoV-2-associated. Using the MIRA data, each spike-specific TCR was mapped to the spike region that the TCR reacts to and placed in a CD4 or CD8 class. Log10-transformed breadth and depth values were compared by one-way ANOVA with Sidak's multiple comparisons tests. TCRdb re-hosts the immuneACCESS table, in-frame sequences only. Its copies lack some clones; in the studies checked, an unresolved V gene accounts for under half of them, and the cause for the rest is not known. V, J and clone size were drawn from that table, and D and trimming were deduced from the DNA. The sample table contains some 130,000 clones; only one count was recorded for approximately 90% of them. The top ten clonotypes cover 4.5% to 6.5% of the sample.

CDR1 and CDR2 (LGHDT, YNNKEL) derive from the germline V gene (reference sequence). From cysteine to phenylalanine, the CDR3 is 12 amino acids long. Just CDR3 DNA is preserved here, 36 bases in frame from base 1. The label giving this sample's time point can be read as: baseline before first vaccination. Vaccinee samples came from UK trials COV001 and COV002, including a single-blind randomized controlled phase 2/3 trial of AZD1222 (ChAdOx1 nCoV-19) in healthy adults. For TCRbeta chain sequencing, PBMC samples from trial participants were taken at day 0 and at day 28 after the second dose. On this clone itself: Its antigen specificity is not known. Sequence at one end of the junction differs from germline and may be a read error.

The sequence is built from TRBV3-1 (or the pseudogene TRBV3-2) and TRBJ1-6; the D gene lacks a confident call. The source of this sequence is an adult in good health. The material sequenced was peripheral blood, taken on day 0 of AZD1222 vaccination. The DNA sequence is given as TGTGCCAGCAGCCAAGCCTCAGGAGCCCTCGATTTT. This translates into CASSQASGALDF.